This T cell receptor beta chain is from a study of CD8 T cells in Susac syndrome. Sequencing of TCR beta covered CD8+ and CD4+ T cells obtained from blood. FACS was used to enrich TEMRA cells, whereas the CD8+ and CD4+ T cells were obtained by negative isolation. Random hexamers served to reverse transcribe roughly 0.45 to 1 ug RNA. TCR beta CDR3 was amplified by immunoSEQ multiplex PCR. This amplification extended across 54 Vbeta and 13 Jbeta segments. TCRdb re-called the immunoSEQ multiplex PCR reads through MiXCR, storing one row per CDR3 protein. The data hold some 300,000 distinct CDR3 sequences, with about 89% observed a single time. Germline-derived CDR1 and CDR2 are SQVTM and ANQGSEA. J was trimmed by 3 bases and V by 6 bases; bases with no gene match: 6. The CDR3 loop spans 14 amino acids.

This sequence joins TRBV29-1 and TRBJ2-3; TRBD1 agrees at 10 bases. What was sequenced was CD8+ T cells from PBMCs. The TCR comes from a human donor with multiple sclerosis. In nucleotides, the CDR3 is TGCAGCGTCGATGGGACAGGGGTAACAGATACGCAGTATTTT. Encoded protein: CSVDGTGVTDTQYF.